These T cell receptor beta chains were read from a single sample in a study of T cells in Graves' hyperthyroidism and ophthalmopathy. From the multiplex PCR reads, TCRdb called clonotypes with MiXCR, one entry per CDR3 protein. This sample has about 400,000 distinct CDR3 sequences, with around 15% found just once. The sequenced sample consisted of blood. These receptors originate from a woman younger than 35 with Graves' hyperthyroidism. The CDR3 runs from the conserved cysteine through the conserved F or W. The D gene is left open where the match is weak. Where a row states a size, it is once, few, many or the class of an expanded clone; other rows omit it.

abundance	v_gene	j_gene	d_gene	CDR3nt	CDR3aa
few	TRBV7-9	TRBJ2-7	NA	TGTGCCAGCAGCTTAGTCGGAATAACCTACGAGCAGTACTTC	CASSLVGITYEQYF
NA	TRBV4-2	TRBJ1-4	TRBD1	TGTGCCAGCAGCCAAGACGCACATCCGACAGGGGGGAATGAAAAACTGTTTTTT	CASSQDAHPTGGNEKLFF
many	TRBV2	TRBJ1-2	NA	TGTGCCAGCAGTGAAGCGGACAGATTGAACTATGGCTACACCTTC	CASSEADRLNYGYTF
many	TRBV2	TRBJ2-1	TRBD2	TGTGCCAGCAGTCTGGAAGCGGGAGCGAGCTCCTACAATGAGCAGTTCTTC	CASSLEAGASSYNEQFF
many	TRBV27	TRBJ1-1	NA	TGTGCCAGCAGTCCATTGCCAGGCCAGGAGAACACTGAAGCTTTCTTT	CASSPLPGQENTEAFF
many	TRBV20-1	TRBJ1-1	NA	TGCAGTGCTAGAGACGGGACATCCACCGGGCCTTTAGGAGCTTTCTTT	CSARDGTSTGPLGAFF
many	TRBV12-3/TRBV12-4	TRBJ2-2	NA	TGTGCCAGCGGATTAGGTCGGAACACCGGGGAGCTGTTTTTT	CASGLGRNTGELFF
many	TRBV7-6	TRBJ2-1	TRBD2	TGTGCCAGCAGCTTACGCCTAGCGGGGAAGACGATTTACAATGAGCAGTTCTTC	CASSLRLAGKTIYNEQFF
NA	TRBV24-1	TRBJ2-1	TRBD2	TGTGCCACCAGTGAGACGCCCTTGGGACTAGCGGGAGCGGATGAGCAGTTCTTC	CATSETPLGLAGADEQFF
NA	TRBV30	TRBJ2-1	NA	TGTGCCTGGAGTGTAGGGGCCTACAATGAGCAGTTCTTC	CAWSVGAYNEQFF
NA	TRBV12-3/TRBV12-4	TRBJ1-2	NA	TGTGCCAGTTTAGGAATAGGAAAGTCTAACTATGGCTACGCCTTC	CASLGIGKSNYGYAF
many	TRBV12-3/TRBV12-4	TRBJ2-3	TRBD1	TGTGCCAGCAGGATTTACAGGGGGCTCGTCACAGATACGCAGTATTTT	CASRIYRGLVTDTQYF
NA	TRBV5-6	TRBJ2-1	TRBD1	TGTGCCAGCAGCTTGGGACAGGGTGATGAGCAGTTCTTC	CASSLGQGDEQFF
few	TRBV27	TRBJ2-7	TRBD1	TGTGCCAGCACACCCCAGGGGGCGAGCTCCTACGAGCAGTACTTC	CASTPQGASSYEQYF
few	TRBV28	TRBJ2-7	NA	TGTGCCAGCAGTTTACCCCATCGGGGGACCTCCTACGAGCAGTACTTC	CASSLPHRGTSYEQYF
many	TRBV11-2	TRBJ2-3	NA	TGTGCCAGCAGAACTCCGGGCAGGGGATTACACACAGATACGCAGTATTTT	CASRTPGRGLHTDTQYF
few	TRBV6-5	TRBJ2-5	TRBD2	TGTGCCAGCAGTTTTCCACTAGCGGGAGTCCAAGAGACCCAGTACTTC	CASSFPLAGVQETQYF
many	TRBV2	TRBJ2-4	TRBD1	TGTGCCAGCACCGATGGGACAGAAAAAAACATTCAGTACTTC	CASTDGTEKNIQYF
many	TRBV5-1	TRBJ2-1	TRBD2	TGCGCCAGCAGCGAAGCTAGCGGGAGGTTCAATGAGCAGTTCTTC	CASSEASGRFNEQFF
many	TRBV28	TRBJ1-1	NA	TGTGCCAGCAGTTTAAACCAGGGCTACGGGAACACTGAAGCTTTCTTT	CASSLNQGYGNTEAFF
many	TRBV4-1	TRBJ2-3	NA	TGCGCCAGCAGCCAAGAACACGGTACGCAGTATTTT	CASSQEHGTQYF
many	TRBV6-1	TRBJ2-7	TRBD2	TGTGCCAGCAGTACCGTTTCTCGGGGGGGCTCCTACGAGCAGTACTTC	CASSTVSRGGSYEQYF
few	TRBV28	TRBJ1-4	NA	TGTGCCAGCAGTTTATATCCCCGGACAGAGAAAATTGCAACTAATGAAAAACTGTTTTTT	CASSLYPRTEKIATNEKLFF
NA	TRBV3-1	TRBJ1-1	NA	TGTGCCAGCAGCCCACTAGCTGGAGACAGCTGGTTGTCTGCAGCTTTCTTT	CASSPLAGDSWLSAAFF
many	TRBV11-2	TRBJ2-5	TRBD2	TGTGCCAGCAGCTACCTAGCGGGATTATGGGAGACCCAGTACTTC	CASSYLAGLWETQYF
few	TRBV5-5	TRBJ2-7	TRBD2	TGTGCCAGCAGCTTGGGCATCGGGGACTATACTAGCTACGAGCAGTACTTC	CASSLGIGDYTSYEQYF
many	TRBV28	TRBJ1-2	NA	TGTGCCAGCGACTTACATCCCCGAGGGCGGCATGGCTACACCTTC	CASDLHPRGRHGYTF
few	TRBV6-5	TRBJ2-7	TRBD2	TGTGCCAGCAGTTACGGACTAGCGGGTGGGGGGTACGAGCAGTACTTC	CASSYGLAGGGYEQYF
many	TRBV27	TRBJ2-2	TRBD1	TGTGCCAGCAGTTTCCGGACAGGGACCGGGGAGCTGTTTTTT	CASSFRTGTGELFF
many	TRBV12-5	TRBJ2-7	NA	TGTGCTAGTGGTTTGGTACTAGGGCGGGTCGCCTACGAGCAGTACTTC	CASGLVLGRVAYEQYF
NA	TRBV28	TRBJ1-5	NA	TGTGCCAGCGGGTCCGGGGCACTTAATCAGCCCCAGCATTTT	CASGSGALNQPQHF
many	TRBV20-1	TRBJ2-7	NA	TGCAGTGCTAGCGGGGACTCCTACGAGCAGTACTTC	CSASGDSYEQYF
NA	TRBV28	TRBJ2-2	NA	TGTGCCAGCATAGCGGACAGAAACACCGGGGAGCTGTTTTTT	CASIADRNTGELFF
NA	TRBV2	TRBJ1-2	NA	TGTGCCAGCAGCCGGACTACAGCAAACTATGGCTACACCTTC	CASSRTTANYGYTF
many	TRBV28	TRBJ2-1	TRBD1	TGTGCCAGCAGAGACAGGGGGAATGAGCAGTTCTTC	CASRDRGNEQFF
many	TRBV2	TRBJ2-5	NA	TGTGCCAGCAGGCCCGTTCCGGAGAGTCTGGCGGAGACCCAGTACTTC	CASRPVPESLAETQYF
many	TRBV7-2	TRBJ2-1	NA	TGTGCCAGCAGCTCGACTAGGTACAATGAGCAGTTCTTC	CASSSTRYNEQFF
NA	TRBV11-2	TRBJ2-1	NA	TGTGCCAGCAGCCGTGCCGGGACCTACAATGAGCAGTTCTTC	CASSRAGTYNEQFF
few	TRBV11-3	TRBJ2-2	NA	TGTGCCAGCAGCTTAAACGGTGACACCGGGGAGCTGTTTTTT	CASSLNGDTGELFF
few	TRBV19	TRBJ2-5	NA	TGTGCCAGTAGCAGGGGAAGGGGTCAAGAGACCCAGTACTTC	CASSRGRGQETQYF
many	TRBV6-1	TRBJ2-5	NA	TGTGCCAGCAGTTTAGGGGTATTGGAGGAGACCCAGTACTTC	CASSLGVLEETQYF
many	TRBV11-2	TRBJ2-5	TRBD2	TGTGCCAGCAGCAGTGGGAGGGAGGGCTCGATAGAGACCCAGTACTTC	CASSSGREGSIETQYF
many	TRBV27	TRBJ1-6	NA	TGTGCCAGCAGTTTGAGGGCCCATAATTCACCCCTCCACTTT	CASSLRAHNSPLHF
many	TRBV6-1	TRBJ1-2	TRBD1	TGTGCCAGCAGTTCGGACAGGGTGAACGGCTACACCTTC	CASSSDRVNGYTF
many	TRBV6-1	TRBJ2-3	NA	TGTGCCAGCAGTTCTCCCTCAGGGGGACTCACAGATACGCAGTATTTT	CASSSPSGGLTDTQYF
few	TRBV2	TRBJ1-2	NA	TGTGCCAGCAGTGAATGGCAGGGAAGGACCTTC	CASSEWQGRTF
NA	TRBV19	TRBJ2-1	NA	TGTGCCAGTAGTTCACAGCGAGGGGGAGCGGCCTACAATGAGCAGTTCTTC	CASSSQRGGAAYNEQFF
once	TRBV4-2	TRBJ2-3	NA	TGTGCCAGCAGCCAAGAGAGGAATCAGCGGAGCACAGATACGCAGTATTTT	CASSQERNQRSTDTQYF